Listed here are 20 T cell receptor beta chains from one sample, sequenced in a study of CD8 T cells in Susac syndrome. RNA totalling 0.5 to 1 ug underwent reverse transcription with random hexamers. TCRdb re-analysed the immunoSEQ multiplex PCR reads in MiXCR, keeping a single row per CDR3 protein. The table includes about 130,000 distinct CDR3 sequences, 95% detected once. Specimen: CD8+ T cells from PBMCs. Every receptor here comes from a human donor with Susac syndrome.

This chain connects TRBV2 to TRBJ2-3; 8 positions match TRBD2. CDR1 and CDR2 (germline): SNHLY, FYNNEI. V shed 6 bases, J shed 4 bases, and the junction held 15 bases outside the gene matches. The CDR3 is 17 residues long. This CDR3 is CASSAPQTSDPSDTQYF. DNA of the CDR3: TGTGCCAGCAGCGCCCCCCAGACTAGCGATCCATCAGATACGCAGTATTTT.

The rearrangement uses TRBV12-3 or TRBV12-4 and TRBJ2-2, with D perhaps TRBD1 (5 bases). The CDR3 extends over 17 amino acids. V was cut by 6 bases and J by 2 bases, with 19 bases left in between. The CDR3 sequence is CASRWPTHQGNTGELFF. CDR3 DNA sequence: TGTGCCAGCAGGTGGCCCACACACCAGGGTAACACCGGGGAGCTGTTTTTT.

The CDR3: CASSLPTGQQYF. The CDR3 DNA reads TGTGCCAGCAGCTTACCCACCGGACAGCAGTACTTC. The chain joins TRBV11-2 to TRBJ2-7; D call uncertain. This CDR3 has 12 amino acids. Between the trimmed V and J ends, which lost 2 bases and 8 bases, there was a span of 10 bases. CDR1 and CDR2 from the germline V gene are SGHAT and FQNNGV. The full variable domain, completed using reference TRBV11-2 and TRBJ2-7, is EAGVAQSPRYKIIEKRQSVAFWCNPISGHATLYWYQQILGQGPKLLIQFQNNGVVDDSQLPKDRFSAERLKGVDSTLKIQPAKLEDSAVYLCASSLPTGQQYFGPGTRLTVT.

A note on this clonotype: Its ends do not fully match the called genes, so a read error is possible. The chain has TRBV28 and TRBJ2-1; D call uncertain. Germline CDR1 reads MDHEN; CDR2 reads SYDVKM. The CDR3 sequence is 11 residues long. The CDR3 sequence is CASSLPNGQFF. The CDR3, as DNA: TGTGCCAGCAGTCTCCCTAATGGGCAGTTCTTC.

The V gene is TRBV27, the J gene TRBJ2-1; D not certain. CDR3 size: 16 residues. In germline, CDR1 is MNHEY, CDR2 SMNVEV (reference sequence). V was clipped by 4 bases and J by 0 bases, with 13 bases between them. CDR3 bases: TGTGCCAGCAGTTCGGTAGCCCCAGACTCCTACAATGAGCAGTTCTTC. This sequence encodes CASSSVAPDSYNEQFF.

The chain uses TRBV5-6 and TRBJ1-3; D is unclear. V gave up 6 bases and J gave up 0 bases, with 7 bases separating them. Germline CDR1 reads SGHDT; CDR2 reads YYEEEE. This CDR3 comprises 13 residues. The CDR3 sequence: CASNTGSGNTIYF. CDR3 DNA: TGTGCCAGCAATACCGGCTCTGGAAACACCATATATTTT.

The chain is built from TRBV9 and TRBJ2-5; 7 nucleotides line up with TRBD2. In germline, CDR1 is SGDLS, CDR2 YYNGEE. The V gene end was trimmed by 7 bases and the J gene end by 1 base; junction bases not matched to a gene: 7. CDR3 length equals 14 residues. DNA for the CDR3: TGTGCCAGCGGCGAGTCTAGCGGCCAAGAGACCCAGTACTTC. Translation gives CASGESSGQETQYF.

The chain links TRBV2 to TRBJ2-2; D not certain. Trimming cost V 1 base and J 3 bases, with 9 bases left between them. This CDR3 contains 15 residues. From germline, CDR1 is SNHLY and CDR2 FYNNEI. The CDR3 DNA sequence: TGTGCCAGCAGTGAAGACAGCCCCTACACCGGGGAGCTGTTTTTT. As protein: CASSEDSPYTGELFF.

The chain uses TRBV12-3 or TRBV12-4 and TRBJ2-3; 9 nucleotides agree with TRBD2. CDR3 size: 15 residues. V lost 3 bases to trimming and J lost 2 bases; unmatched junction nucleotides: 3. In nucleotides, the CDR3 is TGTGCCAGCAGTTTCGCGGGAGGGTACACAGATACGCAGTATTTT. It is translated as CASSFAGGYTDTQYF.

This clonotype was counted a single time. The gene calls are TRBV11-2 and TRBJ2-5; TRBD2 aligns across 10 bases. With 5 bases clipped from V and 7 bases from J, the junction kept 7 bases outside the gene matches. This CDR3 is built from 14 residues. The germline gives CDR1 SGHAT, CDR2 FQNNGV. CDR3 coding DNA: TGTGCCAGCAGCACCGGGACTAGCGACGTGACCCAGTACTTC. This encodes CASSTGTSDVTQYF.

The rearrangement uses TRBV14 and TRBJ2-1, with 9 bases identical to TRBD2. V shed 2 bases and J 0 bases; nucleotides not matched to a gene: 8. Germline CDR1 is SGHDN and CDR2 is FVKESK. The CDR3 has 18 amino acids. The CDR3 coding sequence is TGTGCCAGCAGCCAAACACTAGCGGGTACCAGCTCCTACAATGAGCAGTTCTTC. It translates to CASSQTLAGTSSYNEQFF.

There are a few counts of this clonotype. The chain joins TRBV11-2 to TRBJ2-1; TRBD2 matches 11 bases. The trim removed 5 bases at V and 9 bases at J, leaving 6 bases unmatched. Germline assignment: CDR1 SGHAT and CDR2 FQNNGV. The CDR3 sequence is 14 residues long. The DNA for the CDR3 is TGTGCCAGCAGCAGACTAGCGGGATATATTGAGCAGTTCTTC. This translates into CASSRLAGYIEQFF.

As DNA, the CDR3 is TGTGCCTGGAGTCCCCCAATAGCGGGAGAGAGATCTGAGCAGTTCTTC. Translated: CAWSPPIAGERSEQFF. This chain connects TRBV30 to TRBJ2-1, with 9 nucleotides matching TRBD2. The CDR3 extends over 16 amino acids. V lost 2 bases, J lost 9 bases, and 14 bases stayed unmatched. Germline V lookup: CDR1 GTSNPN, CDR2 SVGIG (reference sequence).

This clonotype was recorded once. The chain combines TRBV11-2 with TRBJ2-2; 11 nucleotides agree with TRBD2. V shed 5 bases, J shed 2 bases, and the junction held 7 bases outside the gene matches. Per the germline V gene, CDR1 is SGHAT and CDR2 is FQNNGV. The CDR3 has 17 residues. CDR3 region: CASSHLAGGRNTGELFF. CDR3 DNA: TGTGCCAGCAGCCACCTAGCGGGAGGACGAAACACCGGGGAGCTGTTTTTT. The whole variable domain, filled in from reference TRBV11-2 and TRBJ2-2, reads EAGVAQSPRYKIIEKRQSVAFWCNPISGHATLYWYQQILGQGPKLLIQFQNNGVVDDSQLPKDRFSAERLKGVDSTLKIQPAKLEDSAVYLCASSHLAGGRNTGELFFGEGSRLTVL.

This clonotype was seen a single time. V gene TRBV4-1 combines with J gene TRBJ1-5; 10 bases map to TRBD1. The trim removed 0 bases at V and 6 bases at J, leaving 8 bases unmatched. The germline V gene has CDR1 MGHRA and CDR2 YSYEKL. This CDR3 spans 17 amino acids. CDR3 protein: CASSQDPSGTGVQPQHF. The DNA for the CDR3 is TGCGCCAGCAGCCAAGATCCCTCCGGGACAGGGGTTCAGCCCCAGCATTTT.

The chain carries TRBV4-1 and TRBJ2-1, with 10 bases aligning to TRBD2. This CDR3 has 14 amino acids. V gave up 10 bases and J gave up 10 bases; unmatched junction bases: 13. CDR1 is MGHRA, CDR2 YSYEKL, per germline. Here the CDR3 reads CATTEREGRREQFF. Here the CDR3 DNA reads TGCGCCACCACAGAGCGGGAGGGCCGCCGGGAGCAGTTCTTC.

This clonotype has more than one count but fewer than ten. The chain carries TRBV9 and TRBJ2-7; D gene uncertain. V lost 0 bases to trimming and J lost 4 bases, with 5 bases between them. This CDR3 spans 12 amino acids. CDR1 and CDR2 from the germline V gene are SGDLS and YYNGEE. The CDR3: CASSVEGYEQYF. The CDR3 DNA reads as TGTGCCAGCAGCGTAGAGGGATACGAGCAGTACTTC.

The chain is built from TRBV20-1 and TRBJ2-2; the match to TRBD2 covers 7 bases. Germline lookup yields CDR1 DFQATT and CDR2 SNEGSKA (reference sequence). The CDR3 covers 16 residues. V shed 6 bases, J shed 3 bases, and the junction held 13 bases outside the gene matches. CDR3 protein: CSAPATGGRHTGELFF. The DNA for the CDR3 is TGCAGTGCCCCCGCAACGGGAGGACGGCACACCGGGGAGCTGTTTTTT.

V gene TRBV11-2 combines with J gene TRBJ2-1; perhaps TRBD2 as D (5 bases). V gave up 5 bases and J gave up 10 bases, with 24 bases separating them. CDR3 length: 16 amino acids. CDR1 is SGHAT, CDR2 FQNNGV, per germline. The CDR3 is CASSLIGIEVAGEQFF. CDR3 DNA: TGTGCCAGCAGCCTCATCGGGATAGAAGTCGCAGGCGAGCAGTTCTTC.

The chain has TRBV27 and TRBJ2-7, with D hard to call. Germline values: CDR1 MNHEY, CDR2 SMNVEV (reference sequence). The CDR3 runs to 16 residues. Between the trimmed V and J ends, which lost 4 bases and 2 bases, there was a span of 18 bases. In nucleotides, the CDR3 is TGTGCCAGCAGTTCCCTAGGACCTGTCGGCACCTACGAGCAGTACTTC. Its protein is CASSSLGPVGTYEQYF.